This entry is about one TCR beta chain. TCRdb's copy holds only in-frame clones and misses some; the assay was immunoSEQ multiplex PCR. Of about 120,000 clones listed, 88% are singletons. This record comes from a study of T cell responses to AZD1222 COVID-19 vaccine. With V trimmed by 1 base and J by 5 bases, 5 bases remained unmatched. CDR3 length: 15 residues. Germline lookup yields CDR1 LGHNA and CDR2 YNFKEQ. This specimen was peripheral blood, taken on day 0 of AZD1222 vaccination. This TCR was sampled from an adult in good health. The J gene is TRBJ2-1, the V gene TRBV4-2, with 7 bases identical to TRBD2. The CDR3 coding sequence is TGTGCCAGCAGCCAAGCACTAGCGACCAACAATGAGCAGTTCTTC. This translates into CASSQALATNNEQFF.